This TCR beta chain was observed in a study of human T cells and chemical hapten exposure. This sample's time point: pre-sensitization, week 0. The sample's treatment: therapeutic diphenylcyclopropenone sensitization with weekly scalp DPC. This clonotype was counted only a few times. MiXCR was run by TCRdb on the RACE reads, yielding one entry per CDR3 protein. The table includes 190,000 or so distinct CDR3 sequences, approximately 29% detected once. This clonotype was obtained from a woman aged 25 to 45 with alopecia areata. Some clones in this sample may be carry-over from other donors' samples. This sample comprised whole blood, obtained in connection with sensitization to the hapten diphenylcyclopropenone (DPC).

The CDR3 DNA follows: TGCAGCGTTGGCGGGCATAGCACAGATACGCAGTATTTT. Protein: CSVGGHSTDTQYF. The genes are TRBV29-1 and TRBJ2-3, with a weak D call TRBD2 (5 bases). CDR1 is SQVTM and CDR2 is ANQGSEA in the germline V gene. The CDR3 totals 13 residues. V was clipped by 4 bases and J by 0 bases, with 8 bases between them.